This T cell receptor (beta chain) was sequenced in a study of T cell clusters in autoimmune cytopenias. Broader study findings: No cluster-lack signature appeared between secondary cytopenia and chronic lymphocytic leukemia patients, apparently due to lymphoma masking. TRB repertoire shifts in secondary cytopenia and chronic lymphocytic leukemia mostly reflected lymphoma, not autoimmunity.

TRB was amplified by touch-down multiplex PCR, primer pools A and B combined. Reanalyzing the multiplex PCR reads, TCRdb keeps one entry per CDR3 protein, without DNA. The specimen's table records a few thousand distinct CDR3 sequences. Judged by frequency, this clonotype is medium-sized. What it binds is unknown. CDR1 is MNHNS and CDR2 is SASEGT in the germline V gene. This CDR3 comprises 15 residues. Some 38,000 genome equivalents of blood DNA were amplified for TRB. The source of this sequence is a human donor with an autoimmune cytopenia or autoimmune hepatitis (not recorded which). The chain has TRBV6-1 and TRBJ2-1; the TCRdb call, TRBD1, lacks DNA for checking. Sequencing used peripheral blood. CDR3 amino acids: CASRLFPGQNNEQFF.